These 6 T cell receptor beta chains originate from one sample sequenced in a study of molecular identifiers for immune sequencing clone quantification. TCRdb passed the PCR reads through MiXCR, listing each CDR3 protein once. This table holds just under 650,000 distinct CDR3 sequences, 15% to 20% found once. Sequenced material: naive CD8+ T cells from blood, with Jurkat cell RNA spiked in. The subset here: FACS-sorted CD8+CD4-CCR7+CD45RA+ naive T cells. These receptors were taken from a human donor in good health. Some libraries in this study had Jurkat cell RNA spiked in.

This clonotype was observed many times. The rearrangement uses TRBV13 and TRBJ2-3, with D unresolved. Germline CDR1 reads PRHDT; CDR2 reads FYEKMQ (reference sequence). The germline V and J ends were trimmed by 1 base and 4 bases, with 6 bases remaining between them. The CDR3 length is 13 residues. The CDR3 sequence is CASSLAVPDTQYF. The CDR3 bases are TGTGCCAGCAGCTTAGCCGTTCCAGATACGCAGTATTTT.

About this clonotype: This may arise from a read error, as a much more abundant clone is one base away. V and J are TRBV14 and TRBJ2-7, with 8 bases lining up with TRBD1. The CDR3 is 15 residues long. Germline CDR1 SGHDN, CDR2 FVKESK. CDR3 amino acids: CASNQEAGGFYEQYF. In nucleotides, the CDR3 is TGTGCCAGCAACCAAGAGGCAGGGGGCTTCTACGAGCAGTACTTC.

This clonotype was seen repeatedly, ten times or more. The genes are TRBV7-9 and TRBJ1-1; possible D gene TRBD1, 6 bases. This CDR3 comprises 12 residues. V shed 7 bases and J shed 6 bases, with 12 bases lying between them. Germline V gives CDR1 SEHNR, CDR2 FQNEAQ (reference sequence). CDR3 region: CASKNGGPEAFF. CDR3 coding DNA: TGTGCCAGCAAAAATGGGGGGCCTGAAGCTTTCTTT.

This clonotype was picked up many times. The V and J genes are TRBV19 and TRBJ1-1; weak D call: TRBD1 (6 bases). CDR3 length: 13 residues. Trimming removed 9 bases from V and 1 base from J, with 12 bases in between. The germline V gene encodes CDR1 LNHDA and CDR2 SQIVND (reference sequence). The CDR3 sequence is CASSIGGNTEAFF. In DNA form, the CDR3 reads TGTGCCAGCAGCATAGGGGGGAACACTGAAGCTTTCTTT.

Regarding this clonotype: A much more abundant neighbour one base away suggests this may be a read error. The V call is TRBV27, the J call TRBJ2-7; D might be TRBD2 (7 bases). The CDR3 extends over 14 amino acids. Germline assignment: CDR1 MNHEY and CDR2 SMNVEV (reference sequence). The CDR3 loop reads CASKVGGATYGQYF. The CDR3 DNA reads TGTGCCAGCAAAGTGGGGGGGGCTACCTACGGGCAGTACTTC.

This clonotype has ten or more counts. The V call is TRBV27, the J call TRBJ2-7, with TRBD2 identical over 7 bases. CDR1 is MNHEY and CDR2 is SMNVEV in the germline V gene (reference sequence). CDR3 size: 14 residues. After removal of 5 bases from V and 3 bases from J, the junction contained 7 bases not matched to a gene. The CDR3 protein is CASSPGTKYYEQYF. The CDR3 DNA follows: TGTGCCAGCAGTCCCGGGACTAAGTACTACGAGCAGTACTTC.